Each of the 4 T cell receptor beta chains below was sequenced from the same sample in a study of cytomegalovirus exposure and HLA in healthy donors. This PCR relied on a set of 60 Vbeta primers and 13 Jbeta primers. This table comes from immunoSEQ multiplex PCR, and its TCRdb copy is limited to in-frame clones, with some not included. The table has 120,000 to 150,000 clones, roughly 82% seen once; the top ten hold approximately 3.6%. Material: PBMCs. All receptors come from a male donor in good health and CMV-seronegative.

J is TRBJ2-2 and V is TRBV7-3, with 10 nucleotides matching TRBD2. This CDR3 is built from 19 residues. The ends lost 5 bases at V and 1 base at J; junction bases unmatched: 13. The germline gives CDR1 SGHTA, CDR2 FQGTGA. The CDR3 is CASSEKRTGLAVNTGELFF. CDR3 nucleotide sequence: TGTGCCAGCAGCGAGAAGCGAACCGGACTAGCGGTGAACACCGGGGAGCTGTTTTTT.

The chain uses TRBV4-1 and TRBJ2-3; the D gene is possibly TRBD2 (6 bases). The CDR3 sequence is 15 residues long. The germline CDR1 and CDR2 sequences are MGHRA and YSYEKL. The V gene lost 1 base and the J gene lost 2 bases, with 10 bases spanning the gap. CDR3 amino acids: CASSQGEVFTDTQYF. The CDR3, as DNA: TGCGCCAGCAGCCAAGGGGAGGTGTTCACAGATACGCAGTATTTT.

This clone came up a few times. The chain uses TRBV6-5 and TRBJ1-4; weak D call: TRBD1 (5 bases). Germline CDR1 is MNHEY and CDR2 is SVGAGI. The CDR3 loop spans 14 amino acids. V was clipped by 6 bases and J by 3 bases, with 11 bases between them. The DNA of the CDR3 is TGTGCCAGCAGAAGCGACAGCTCTAATGAAAAACTGTTTTTT. Encoded protein: CASRSDSSNEKLFF.

This clone was seen a handful of times. The chain combines TRBV9 with TRBJ1-2; TRBD1 matches 9 bases. Germline-derived CDR1 and CDR2 are SGDLS and YYNGEE. J was trimmed by 6 bases and V by 2 bases; bases with no gene match: 8. The CDR3 runs 15 residues. CDR3 in amino acids: CASSVGGTGWDGYTF. In nucleotides, the CDR3 is TGTGCCAGCAGCGTTGGTGGGACAGGGTGGGATGGCTACACCTTC.